One and the same sample provided the 5 T cell receptor beta chains below, sequenced in a study of regulatory T cells in long-lasting Graves disease. Time point in this sample: newly diagnosed GD, antithyroid drugs for less than 3 months. Scientists built the TCR library using RNA that was extracted from PBMCs. Sequencing libraries for TCR beta were prepared with iRepertoire HTBI primers and Arm-PCR of CDR3 regions. MiXCR, run by TCRdb on the multiplex PCR reads, gives a single entry per CDR3 protein. The sample includes 680,000 or so distinct CDR3 sequences, 16% of them seen just once. Separately, the same data were catalogued under a study of T cells in Graves' hyperthyroidism and ophthalmopathy.

Sequencing used peripheral blood mononuclear cells (PBMCs), obtained at new diagnosis, from a patient treated with antithyroid drugs. These TCRs come from a woman aged 30 to 39 with Graves disease.

Ten or more counts support this clonotype. The chain recombines TRBV7-9 with TRBJ2-1; D is ambiguous. V was trimmed by 5 bases and J by 1 base, leaving 12 bases between them. Looked up from germline, CDR1 is SEHNR and CDR2 is FQNEAQ (reference sequence). The CDR3 is made up of 15 amino acids. CDR3 nucleotides: TGTGCCAGCAGCCATCCAATCCGTTCCTACAATGAGCAGTTCTTC. Translation gives CASSHPIRSYNEQFF.

This clonotype occurred many times. The chain combines TRBV6-1 with TRBJ2-7, with 9 bases aligning to TRBD1. In germline, CDR1 is MNHNS, CDR2 SASEGT. This CDR3 has 15 amino acids. The trim removed 5 bases at V and 9 bases at J, leaving 14 bases unmatched. The CDR3 region has the DNA TGTGCCAGCAGTACCCCGGGACAGGGCCAACTACGGCAGTACTTC. Translated: CASSTPGQGQLRQYF.

The CDR3 sequence is CASSLVSSDNEQFF. The CDR3 DNA reads as TGCGCCAGCAGCTTGGTTTCCTCAGACAATGAGCAGTTCTTC. The chain combines TRBV5-1 with TRBJ2-1; unclear D gene. CDR3 length equals 14 residues. From germline, CDR1 is SGHRS and CDR2 YFSETQ. V lost 0 bases and J lost 5, with 9 bases in between.

This clonotype was seen repeatedly, ten times or more. The J gene is TRBJ2-2, the V gene TRBV2, with D unclear. Trimming stripped 5 bases from V and 7 bases from J, with 5 bases between. From germline, CDR1 is SNHLY and CDR2 FYNNEI. This CDR3 has 11 amino acids. The CDR3: CASSIHGELFF. The DNA of the CDR3 is TGTGCCAGCAGTATACACGGGGAGCTGTTTTTT.

This clonotype has a count of ten or more. The CDR3 sequence: CASSSGLAAYNEQFF. The CDR3 DNA reads TGTGCCAGCAGCTCCGGACTAGCGGCCTACAATGAGCAGTTCTTC. The V gene is TRBV11-1, the J gene TRBJ2-1; 10 positions agree with TRBD2. Germline CDR1 reads SGHAT; CDR2 reads FQDESV (reference sequence). The CDR3 has 15 amino acids. J lost 2 bases, V lost 4 bases, and 2 bases had no gene match.